The TCR beta chain under discussion was sequenced for a study of cytomegalovirus exposure and HLA in healthy donors. Study summary: Unique TCRs numbering around 85 million, obtained from HLA-typed donors, made up an early data release.

From germline, CDR1 is SGHRS and CDR2 YFSETQ. The CDR3 totals 16 residues. V was clipped by 1 base and J by 0 bases, with 12 bases between them. Comments on this clone: Antigen unknown.

13 Jbeta primers and 60 Vbeta primers were used for the PCR. Clones were read by immunoSEQ multiplex PCR, and TCRdb kept only the in-frame ones, dropping some. The sample consists of roughly 140,000 clones, approximately 68% of them appearing once. Study-wide results and limits: A few V segments could not be told apart, such as TRBV6-2 and TRBV6-3, and were left out. With further analysis later on, most CMV-associated TCR beta chains appeared HLA-restricted.

The specimen sequenced was PBMCs. V usage is TRBV5-1 and J usage is TRBJ2-3; a weak D match, TRBD1 (5 bases). The receptor was isolated from a man aged 60 to 75 in good health and CMV-seronegative. The CDR3 DNA follows: TGCGCCAGCAGCTTGCCTCCAAGACAGAGCACAGATACGCAGTATTTT. Protein product: CASSLPPRQSTDTQYF.